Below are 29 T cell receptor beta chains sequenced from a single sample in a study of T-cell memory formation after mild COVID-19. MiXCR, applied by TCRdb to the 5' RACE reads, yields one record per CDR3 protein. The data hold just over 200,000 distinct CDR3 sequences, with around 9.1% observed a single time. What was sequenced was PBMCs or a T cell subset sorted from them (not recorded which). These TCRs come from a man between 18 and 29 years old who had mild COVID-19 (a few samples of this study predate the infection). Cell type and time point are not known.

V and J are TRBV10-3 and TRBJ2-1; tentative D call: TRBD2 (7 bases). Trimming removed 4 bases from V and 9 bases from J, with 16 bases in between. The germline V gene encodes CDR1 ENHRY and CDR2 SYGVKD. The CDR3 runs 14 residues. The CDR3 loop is CAISGPGGGAEQFF. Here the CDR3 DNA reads TGTGCCATCAGTGGCCCGGGGGGCGGGGCTGAGCAGTTCTTC.

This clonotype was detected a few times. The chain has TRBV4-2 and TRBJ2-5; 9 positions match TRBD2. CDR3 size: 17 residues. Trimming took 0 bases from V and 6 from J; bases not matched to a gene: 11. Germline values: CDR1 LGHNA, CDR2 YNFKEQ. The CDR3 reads CASSQDWAGGLSKTQYF. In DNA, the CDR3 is TGTGCCAGCAGCCAAGATTGGGCGGGGGGGCTTAGTAAGACCCAGTACTTC.

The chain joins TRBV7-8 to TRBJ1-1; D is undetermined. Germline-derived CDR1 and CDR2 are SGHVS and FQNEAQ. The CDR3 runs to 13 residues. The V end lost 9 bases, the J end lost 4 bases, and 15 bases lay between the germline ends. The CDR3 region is CASVGRPGTEAFF. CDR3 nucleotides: TGTGCCAGTGTCGGTCGTCCTGGCACTGAAGCTTTCTTT.

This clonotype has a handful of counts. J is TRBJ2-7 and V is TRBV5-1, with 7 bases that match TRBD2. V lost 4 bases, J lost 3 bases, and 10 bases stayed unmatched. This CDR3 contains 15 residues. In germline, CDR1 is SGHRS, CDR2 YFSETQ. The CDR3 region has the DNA TGCGCCAGCAGCCGGTCGGGGAGGGAGAACTACGAGCAGTACTTC. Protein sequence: CASSRSGRENYEQYF.

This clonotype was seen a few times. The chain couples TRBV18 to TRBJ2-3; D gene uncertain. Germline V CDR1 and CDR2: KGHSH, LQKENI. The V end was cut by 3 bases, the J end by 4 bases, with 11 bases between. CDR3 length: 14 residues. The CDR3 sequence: CASSPSTGPDTQYF. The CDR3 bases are TGTGCCAGCTCACCGTCGACGGGTCCAGATACGCAGTATTTT. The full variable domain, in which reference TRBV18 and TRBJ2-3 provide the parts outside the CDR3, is NAGVMQNPRHLVRRRGQEARLRCSPMKGHSHVYWYRQLPEEGLKFMVYLQKENIIDESGMPKERFSAEFPKEGPSILRIQQVVRGDSAAYFCASSPSTGPDTQYFGPGTRLTVL.

This CDR3 is CSVGVGRNTEAFF. For the CDR3, the DNA is TGCAGCGTTGGGGTAGGTCGAAACACTGAAGCTTTCTTT. The chain couples TRBV29-1 to TRBJ1-1, with D unclear. Trimming shortened V by 4 bases and J by 2 bases, and 11 bases separated the two germline ends. The CDR3 is 13 amino acids. Germline CDR1 is SQVTM and CDR2 is ANQGSEA.

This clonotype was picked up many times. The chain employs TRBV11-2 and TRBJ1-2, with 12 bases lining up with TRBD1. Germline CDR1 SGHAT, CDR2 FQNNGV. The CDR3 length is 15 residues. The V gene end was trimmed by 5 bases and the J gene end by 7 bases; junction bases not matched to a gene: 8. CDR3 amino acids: CASSVPGQGARGYTF. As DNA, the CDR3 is TGTGCCAGCAGCGTACCGGGACAGGGGGCGCGTGGCTACACCTTC.

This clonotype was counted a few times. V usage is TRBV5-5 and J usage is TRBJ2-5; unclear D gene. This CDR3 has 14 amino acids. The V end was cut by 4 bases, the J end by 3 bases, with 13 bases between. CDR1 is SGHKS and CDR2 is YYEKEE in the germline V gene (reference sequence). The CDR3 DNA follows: TGTGCCAGCAGCCCGAAGGGATGGAAAGAGACCCAGTACTTC. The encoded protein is CASSPKGWKETQYF.

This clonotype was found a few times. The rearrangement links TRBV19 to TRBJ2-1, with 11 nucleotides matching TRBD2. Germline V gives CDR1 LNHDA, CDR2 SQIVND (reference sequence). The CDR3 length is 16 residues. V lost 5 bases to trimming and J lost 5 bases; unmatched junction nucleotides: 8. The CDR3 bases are TGTGCCAGTAGTCTTCTAGCGGGGGGTTACAACAATGAGCAGTTCTTC. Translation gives CASSLLAGGYNNEQFF. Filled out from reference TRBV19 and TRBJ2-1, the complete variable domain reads DGGITQSPKYLFRKEGQNVTLSCEQNLNHDAMYWYRQDPGQGLRLIYYSQIVNDFQKGDIAEGYSVSREKKESFPLTVTSAQKNPTAFYLCASSLLAGGYNNEQFFGPGTRLTVL.

In nucleotides, the CDR3 is TGTGCCAGCAGCTTAAGCGGAGTCACAGATACGCAGTATTTT. This gives the protein CASSLSGVTDTQYF. J is TRBJ2-3 and V is TRBV7-6; possibly TRBD2 for D (5 bases). Germline CDR1 reads SGHVS; CDR2 reads FNYEAQ. This CDR3 spans 14 amino acids. V shed 2 bases and J shed 2 bases, with 8 bases lying between them.

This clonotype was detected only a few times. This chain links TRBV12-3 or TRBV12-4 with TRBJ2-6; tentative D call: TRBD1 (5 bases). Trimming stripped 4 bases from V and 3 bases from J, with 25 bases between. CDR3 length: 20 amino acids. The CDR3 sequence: CASSSDRWQGFPLGANVLTF. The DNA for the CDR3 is TGTGCCAGCAGTTCAGACCGCTGGCAGGGTTTTCCCCTTGGGGCCAACGTCCTGACTTTC.

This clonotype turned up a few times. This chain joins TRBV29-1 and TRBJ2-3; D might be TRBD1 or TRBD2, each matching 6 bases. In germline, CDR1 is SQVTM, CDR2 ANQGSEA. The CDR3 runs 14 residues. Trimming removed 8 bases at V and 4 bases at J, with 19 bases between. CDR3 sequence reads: CSSQEGGWSDTQYF. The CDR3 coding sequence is TGCAGCTCCCAAGAGGGGGGTTGGTCAGATACGCAGTATTTT.

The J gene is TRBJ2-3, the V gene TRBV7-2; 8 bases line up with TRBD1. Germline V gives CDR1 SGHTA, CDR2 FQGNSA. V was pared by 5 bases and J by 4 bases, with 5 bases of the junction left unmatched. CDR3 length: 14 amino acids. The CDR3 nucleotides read TGTGCCAGCAGCGTGACCAGGGGGCCAGATACGCAGTATTTT. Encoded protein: CASSVTRGPDTQYF.

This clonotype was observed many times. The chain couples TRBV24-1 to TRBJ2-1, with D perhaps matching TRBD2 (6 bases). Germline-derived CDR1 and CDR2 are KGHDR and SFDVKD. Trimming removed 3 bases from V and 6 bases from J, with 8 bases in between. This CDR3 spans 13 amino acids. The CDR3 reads CATSDTTSNEQFF. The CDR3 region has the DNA TGTGCCACCAGTGATACGACTAGCAATGAGCAGTTCTTC.

CDR3: CASSELGGNRDYEQYF. The CDR3 DNA sequence: TGTGCCAGCAGTGAATTAGGGGGGAACAGAGACTACGAGCAGTACTTC. V gene TRBV6-1 combines with J gene TRBJ2-7; TRBD1 or TRBD2 may be the D gene (6 bases each). The germline CDR1 and CDR2 sequences are MNHNS and SASEGT. V dropped 2 bases and J dropped 3 bases, with 17 bases sitting between them. The CDR3 consists of 16 residues.

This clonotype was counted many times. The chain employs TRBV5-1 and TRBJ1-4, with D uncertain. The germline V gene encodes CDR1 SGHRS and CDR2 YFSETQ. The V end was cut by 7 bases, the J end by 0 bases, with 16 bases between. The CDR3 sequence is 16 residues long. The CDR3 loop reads CASRRVSGTTNEKLFF. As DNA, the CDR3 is TGCGCCAGCCGGCGGGTCTCAGGAACAACTAATGAAAAACTGTTTTTT.

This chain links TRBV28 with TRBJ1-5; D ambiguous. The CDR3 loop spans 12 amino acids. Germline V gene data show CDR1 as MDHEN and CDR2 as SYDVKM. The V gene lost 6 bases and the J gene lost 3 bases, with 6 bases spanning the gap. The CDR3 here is CASRRANQPQHF. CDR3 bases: TGTGCCAGCAGAAGGGCCAATCAGCCCCAGCATTTT.

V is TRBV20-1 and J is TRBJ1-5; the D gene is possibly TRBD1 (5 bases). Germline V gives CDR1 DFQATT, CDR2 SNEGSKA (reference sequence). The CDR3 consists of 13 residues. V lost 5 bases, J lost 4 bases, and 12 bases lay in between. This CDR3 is CSAGRGRNQPQHF. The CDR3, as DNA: TGCAGTGCTGGAAGGGGCAGGAATCAGCCCCAGCATTTT.

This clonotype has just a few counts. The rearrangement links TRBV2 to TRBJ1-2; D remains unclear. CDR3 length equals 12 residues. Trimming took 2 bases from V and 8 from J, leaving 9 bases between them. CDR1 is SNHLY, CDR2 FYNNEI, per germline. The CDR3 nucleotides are TGTGCCAGCAGTGAATTTGAGGGAGGCTACACCTTC. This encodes CASSEFEGGYTF.

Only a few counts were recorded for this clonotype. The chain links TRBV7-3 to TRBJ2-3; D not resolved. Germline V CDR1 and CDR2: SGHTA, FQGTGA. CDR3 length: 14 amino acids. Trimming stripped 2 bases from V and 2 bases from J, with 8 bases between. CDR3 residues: CASSLVANTDTQYF. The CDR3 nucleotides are TGTGCCAGCAGCTTAGTGGCTAACACAGATACGCAGTATTTT.

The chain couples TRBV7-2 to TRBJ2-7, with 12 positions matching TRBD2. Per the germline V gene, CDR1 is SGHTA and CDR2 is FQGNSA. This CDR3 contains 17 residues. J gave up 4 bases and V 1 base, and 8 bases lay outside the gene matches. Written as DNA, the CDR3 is TGTGCCAGCAGCTTAGGAGGACTAGCGGGGTATGGGTACGAGCAGTACTTC. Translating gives CASSLGGLAGYGYEQYF. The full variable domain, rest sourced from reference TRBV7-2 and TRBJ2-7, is GAGVSQSPSNKVTEKGKDVELRCDPISGHTALYWYRQSLGQGLEFLIYFQGNSAPDKSGLPSDRFSAERTGGSVSTLTIQRTQQEDSAVYLCASSLGGLAGYGYEQYFGPGTRLTVT.

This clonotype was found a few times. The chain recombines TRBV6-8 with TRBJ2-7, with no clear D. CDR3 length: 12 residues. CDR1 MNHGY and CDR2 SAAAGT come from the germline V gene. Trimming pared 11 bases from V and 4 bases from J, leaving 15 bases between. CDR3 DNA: TGTGCCCAGCGACGCTGGGGTTACGAGCAGTACTTC. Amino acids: CAQRRWGYEQYF.

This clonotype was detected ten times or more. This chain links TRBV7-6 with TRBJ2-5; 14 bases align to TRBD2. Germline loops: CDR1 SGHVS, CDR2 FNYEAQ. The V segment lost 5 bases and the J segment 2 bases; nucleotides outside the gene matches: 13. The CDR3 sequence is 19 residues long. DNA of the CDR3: TGTGCCAGCAGCGCAGCCGGGACTAGCGGGGGAACCTCACAAGAGACCCAGTACTTC. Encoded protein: CASSAAGTSGGTSQETQYF. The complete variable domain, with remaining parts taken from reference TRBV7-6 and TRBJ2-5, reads GAGVSQSPRYKVTKRGQDVALRCDPISGHVSLYWYRQALGQGPEFLTYFNYEAQQDKSGLPNDRFSAERPEGSISTLTIQRTEQRDSAMYRCASSAAGTSGGTSQETQYFGPGTRLLVL.

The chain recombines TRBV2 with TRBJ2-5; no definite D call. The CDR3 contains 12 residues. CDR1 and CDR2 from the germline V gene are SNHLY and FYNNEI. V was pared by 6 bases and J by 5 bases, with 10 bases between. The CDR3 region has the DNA TGTGCCAGCAGGAGACAAACGGAGACCCAGTACTTC. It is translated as CASRRQTETQYF.

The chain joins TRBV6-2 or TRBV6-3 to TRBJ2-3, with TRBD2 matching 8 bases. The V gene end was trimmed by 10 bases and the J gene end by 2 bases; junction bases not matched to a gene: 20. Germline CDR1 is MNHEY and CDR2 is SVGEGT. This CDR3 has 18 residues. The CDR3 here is CAIRPSFAGGRPTDTQYF. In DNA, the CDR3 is TGTGCCATTCGACCTTCCTTTGCGGGGGGCCGGCCCACAGATACGCAGTATTTT.

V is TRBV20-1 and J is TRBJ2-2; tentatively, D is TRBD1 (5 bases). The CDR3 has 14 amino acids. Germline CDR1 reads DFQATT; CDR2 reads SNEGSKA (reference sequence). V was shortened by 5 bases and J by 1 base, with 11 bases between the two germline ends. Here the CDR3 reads CSALWGGNTGELFF. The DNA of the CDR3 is TGCAGTGCTCTATGGGGCGGGAACACCGGGGAGCTGTTTTTT.

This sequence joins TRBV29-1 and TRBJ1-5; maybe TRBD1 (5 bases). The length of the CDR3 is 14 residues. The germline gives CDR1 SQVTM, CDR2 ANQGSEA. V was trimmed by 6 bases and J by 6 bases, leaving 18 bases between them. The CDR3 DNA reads TGCAGCGTCGGAGGTGGGCAGGGAGGTCAGCCCCAGCATTTT. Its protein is CSVGGGQGGQPQHF.

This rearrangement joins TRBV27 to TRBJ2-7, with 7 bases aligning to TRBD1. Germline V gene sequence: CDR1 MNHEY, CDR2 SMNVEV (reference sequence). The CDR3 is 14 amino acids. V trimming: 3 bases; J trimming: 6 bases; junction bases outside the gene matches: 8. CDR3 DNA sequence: TGTGCCAGCAGTTTGGTTGACAGGGCTAGCGAGCAGTACTTC. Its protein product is CASSLVDRASEQYF.

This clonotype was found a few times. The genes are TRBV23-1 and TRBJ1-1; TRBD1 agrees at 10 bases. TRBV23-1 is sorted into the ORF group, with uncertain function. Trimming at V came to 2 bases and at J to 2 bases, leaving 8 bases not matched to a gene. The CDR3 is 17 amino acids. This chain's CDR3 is CASSQGDRGSFNTEAFF. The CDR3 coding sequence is TGCGCCAGCAGTCAAGGGGACAGGGGTTCCTTTAACACTGAAGCTTTCTTT.